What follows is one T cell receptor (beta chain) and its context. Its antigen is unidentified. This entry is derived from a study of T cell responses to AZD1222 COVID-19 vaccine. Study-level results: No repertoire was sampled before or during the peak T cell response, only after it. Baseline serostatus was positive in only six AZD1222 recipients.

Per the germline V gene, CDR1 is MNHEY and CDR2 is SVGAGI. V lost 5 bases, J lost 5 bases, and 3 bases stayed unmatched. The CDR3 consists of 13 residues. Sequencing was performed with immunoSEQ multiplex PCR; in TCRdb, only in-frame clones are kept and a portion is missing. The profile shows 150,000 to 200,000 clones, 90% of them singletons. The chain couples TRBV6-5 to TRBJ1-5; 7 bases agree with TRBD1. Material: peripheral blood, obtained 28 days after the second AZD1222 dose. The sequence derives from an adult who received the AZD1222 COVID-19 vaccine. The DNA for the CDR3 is TGTGCCAGCAGTAGAGGGACAGATCAGCCCCAGCATTTT. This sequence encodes CASSRGTDQPQHF.